The 25 T cell receptor beta chains in this list originate from one sample, sequenced in a study of blood T cell repertoires in COVID-19. Profiling relied on immunoSEQ multiplex PCR, and the TCRdb table lists in-frame clones only, not all of them. The sample lists 60,000 or so clones, almost 85% seen once, with roughly 4% in the top ten. The sample was peripheral blood. All receptors derive from a man aged 60 to 69 with acute or convalescent COVID-19.

This clone was detected only once. The chain employs TRBV5-1 and TRBJ2-3, with 10 bases that match TRBD1. Germline CDR1 and CDR2: SGHRS and YFSETQ. V was clipped by 4 bases and J by 2 bases; unmatched bases: 4. This CDR3 has 15 amino acids. In nucleotides, the CDR3 is TGCGCCAGCAGCAAGGGACAGGGGCCCACAGATACGCAGTATTTT. This sequence encodes CASSKGQGPTDTQYF.

This clone was seen just once. The chain combines TRBV6-1 with TRBJ2-5; 12 bases line up with TRBD2. CDR1 is MNHNS and CDR2 is SASEGT in the germline V gene. V shed 3 bases, J shed 3 bases, and the junction held 2 bases outside the gene matches. CDR3 length equals 15 residues. CDR3 sequence reads: CASSETSGRKETQYF. The CDR3 nucleotides read TGTGCCAGCAGTGAGACTAGCGGGAGAAAAGAGACCCAGTACTTC.

This chain uses TRBV19 with TRBJ1-1, with TRBD1 matching 8 bases. This CDR3 region has 18 residues. The trim removed 5 bases at V and 1 base at J, leaving 15 bases unmatched. Germline V gene data show CDR1 as LNHDA and CDR2 as SQIVND (reference sequence). The CDR3 region is CASSPPPRGLKGNTEAFF. In DNA, the CDR3 is TGTGCCAGTAGTCCCCCCCCCAGGGGGCTCAAGGGGAACACTGAAGCTTTCTTT.

This clone has a single count. The rearrangement joins TRBV27 to TRBJ2-1; TRBD1 might be the D (5 bases). V shed 3 bases and J shed 5 bases, with 11 bases lying between them. The germline CDR1 and CDR2 sequences are MNHEY and SMNVEV (reference sequence). The CDR3 runs 14 residues. The DNA of the CDR3 is TGTGCCAGCAGTTTGGACACGCGAAACAATGAGCAGTTCTTC. This sequence encodes CASSLDTRNNEQFF.

The rearrangement joins TRBV5-1 to TRBJ2-2, with 8 bases lining up with TRBD1. This CDR3 is built from 15 residues. In germline, CDR1 is SGHRS, CDR2 YFSETQ. J lost 5 bases, V lost 4 bases, and 7 bases had no gene match. The CDR3 DNA sequence: TGCGCCAGCAGCCCGGACAGGGTGGGAACCGGGGAGCTGTTTTTT. Translating it yields CASSPDRVGTGELFF.

This clone was detected only a few times. The V call is TRBV24-1, the J call TRBJ1-2, with D maybe TRBD1 (5 bases). The CDR3 spans 15 residues. Trimming removed 5 bases at V and 4 bases at J, with 16 bases between. Germline CDR1 reads KGHDR; CDR2 reads SFDVKD. The CDR3 DNA reads TGTGCCACCAGTGCCTTGGGCAGGGATGGCTATGGCTACACCTTC. This sequence encodes CATSALGRDGYGYTF.

The chain is built from TRBV5-5 and TRBJ1-6; no reliable D call. The germline gives CDR1 SGHKS, CDR2 YYEKEE (reference sequence). V was pared by 2 bases and J by 6 bases, with 15 bases between. This CDR3 region has 16 residues. Here the CDR3 reads CASSFAPTSGNSPLHF. The DNA for the CDR3 is TGTGCCAGCAGCTTTGCCCCTACGAGTGGTAATTCACCCCTCCACTTT.

The chain carries TRBV19 and TRBJ1-5; D perhaps matches TRBD1 (5 bases). V lost 6 bases to trimming and J lost 1 base, with 10 bases between them. The CDR3 spans 14 residues. Germline V gene lookup returns CDR1 LNHDA and CDR2 SQIVND (reference sequence). The CDR3 nucleotides are TGTGCCAGTAGAGTGGGGGGGAGCAATCAGCCCCAGCATTTT. As protein: CASRVGGSNQPQHF.

The rearrangement joins TRBV6-4 to TRBJ2-5; the D is unclear. Looked up from germline, CDR1 is MRHNA and CDR2 is SNTAGT. V was clipped by 7 bases and J by 5 bases, with 8 bases between them. CDR3 length equals 11 residues. The CDR3 region is CASTGRETQYF. CDR3 bases: TGTGCCAGCACAGGAAGGGAGACCCAGTACTTC.

CDR3 DNA sequence: TGTGCCAGCAGCCCGACACCCGACAGGACTTCCCTCGAGCAGTACTTC. Translated: CASSPTPDRTSLEQYF. The V gene is TRBV5-5, the J gene TRBJ2-7; a weak D match, TRBD1 (6 bases). The CDR3 is 16 amino acids. V was trimmed by 4 bases and J by 6 bases, leaving 23 bases between them. The germline V gene has CDR1 SGHKS and CDR2 YYEKEE (reference sequence).

J is TRBJ2-7 and V is TRBV7-2, with D possibly being TRBD2 (5 bases). Germline V CDR1 and CDR2: SGHTA, FQGNSA. This CDR3 is 14 amino acids long. The V and J ends lost 4 bases and 0 bases respectively, with 10 bases between them. This CDR3 reads CASSSAGASYEQYF. The DNA for the CDR3 is TGTGCCAGCAGCTCGGCGGGCGCCTCCTACGAGCAGTACTTC. The whole variable domain, filled in from reference TRBV7-2 and TRBJ2-7, reads GAGVSQSPSNKVTEKGKDVELRCDPISGHTALYWYRQSLGQGLEFLIYFQGNSAPDKSGLPSDRFSAERTGGSVSTLTIQRTQQEDSAVYLCASSSAGASYEQYFGPGTRLTVT.

The chain has TRBV6-5 and TRBJ2-7; D possibly corresponds to TRBD2 (6 bases). CDR3 size: 14 residues. Germline CDR1 reads MNHEY; CDR2 reads SVGAGI. Deletions cut 8 bases from V and 4 bases from J, with 18 bases between. Here the CDR3 reads CASLAGTLLYEQYF. The CDR3 region has the DNA TGTGCCAGCTTGGCAGGGACTTTGCTTTACGAGCAGTACTTC.

V is TRBV2 and J is TRBJ2-5; no clear D gene. Trimming stripped 3 bases from V and 13 bases from J, with 12 bases between. Germline V CDR1 and CDR2: SNHLY, FYNNEI. The CDR3 length is 11 residues. This CDR3 reads CASSDLGLLYF. CDR3 nucleotide sequence: TGTGCCAGCAGTGACTTGGGCCTCCTGTACTTC.

V gene TRBV6-5 combines with J gene TRBJ1-4, with 7 bases aligning to TRBD1. Unmatched junction bases numbered 10, after V lost 6 bases and J lost 6 bases. Per germline, CDR1 MNHEY and CDR2 SVGAGI. The CDR3 is made up of 15 amino acids. The CDR3 DNA reads TGTGCCAGCAGAACCGGACAGGAAGGAGATGAAAAACTGTTTTTT. Translating gives CASRTGQEGDEKLFF.

V usage is TRBV2 and J usage is TRBJ1-1, with a tentative D call TRBD1 (6 bases). The V end lost 7 bases, the J end lost 1 base, and 10 bases lay between the germline ends. The germline CDR1 and CDR2 sequences are SNHLY and FYNNEI. The CDR3 spans 13 residues. In DNA, the CDR3 is TGTGCCAGCAAGCGGGACACGAACACTGAAGCTTTCTTT. This sequence encodes CASKRDTNTEAFF. The whole variable domain, remainder taken from reference TRBV2 and TRBJ1-1, is EPEVTQTPSHQVTQMGQEVILRCVPISNHLYFYWYRQILGQKVEFLVSFYNNEISEKSEIFDDQFSVERPDGSNFTLKIRSTKLEDSAMYFCASKRDTNTEAFFGQGTRLTVV.

The CDR3 DNA follows: TGCGCCAGCAGCCAAGATAAGACAGGGAGCTATATTTCTGGCACAGATACGCAGTATTTT. Its translation: CASSQDKTGSYISGTDTQYF. This rearrangement joins TRBV4-1 to TRBJ2-3, with 7 bases lining up with TRBD1. The length of the CDR3 is 20 residues. V was clipped by 0 bases and J by 1 base; unmatched bases: 16. From germline, CDR1 is MGHRA and CDR2 YSYEKL.

The V call is TRBV5-1, the J call TRBJ2-1, with 7 nucleotides matching TRBD2. This CDR3 spans 15 amino acids. Germline values: CDR1 SGHRS, CDR2 YFSETQ. J gave up 0 bases and V 4 bases, and 4 bases lay outside the gene matches. For the CDR3, the DNA is TGCGCCAGCAGCCGTAGCGGGCTCTCCTACAATGAGCAGTTCTTC. Its protein product is CASSRSGLSYNEQFF. Together with reference TRBV5-1 and TRBJ2-1, the CDR3 gives the full variable domain: KAGVTQTPRYLIKTRGQQVTLSCSPISGHRSVSWYQQTPGQGLQFLFEYFSETQRNKGNFPGRFSGRQFSNSRSEMNVSTLELGDSALYLCASSRSGLSYNEQFFGPGTRLTVL.

V is TRBV5-4 and J is TRBJ1-2; 10 nucleotides agree with TRBD1. V was clipped by 4 bases and J by 6 bases; unmatched bases: 3. The CDR3 covers 13 residues. Per germline, CDR1 SGHNT and CDR2 YYREEE (reference sequence). This CDR3 is CASSTGQGHGYTF. CDR3 DNA: TGTGCCAGCAGCACGGGACAGGGGCATGGCTACACCTTC.

This clone has a single count. V and J are TRBV6-6 and TRBJ1-2; the match to TRBD1 covers 9 bases. CDR3 length: 14 residues. Unmatched junction bases numbered 1, after V lost 0 bases and J lost 5 bases. The germline V gene encodes CDR1 MNHNY and CDR2 SVGAGI (reference sequence). CDR3 protein: CASSYSGQGYGYTF. CDR3 DNA sequence: TGTGCCAGCAGTTACTCGGGACAGGGATATGGCTACACCTTC.

The chain couples TRBV19 to TRBJ1-2; 10 bases map to TRBD1. There are 14 residues in the CDR3. The trim removed 10 bases at V and 2 bases at J, leaving 7 bases unmatched. Per germline, CDR1 LNHDA and CDR2 SQIVND (reference sequence). CDR3 in amino acids: CATSRTGGNYGYTF. The CDR3 region has the DNA TGTGCCACCTCACGGACAGGGGGGAACTATGGCTACACCTTC.

This clone was seen only a few times. V is TRBV29-1 and J is TRBJ2-5; D gene ambiguous. This CDR3 is 12 amino acids long. V was shortened by 4 bases and J by 4 bases, with 10 bases between the two germline ends. Germline CDR1 reads SQVTM; CDR2 reads ANQGSEA. CDR3 protein: CSVGDWRETQYF. Here the CDR3 DNA reads TGCAGCGTTGGCGACTGGCGAGAGACCCAGTACTTC.

The chain links TRBV25-1 to TRBJ1-4; D is undetermined. CDR1 MGHDK and CDR2 SYGVNS come from the germline V gene. The CDR3 consists of 15 residues. V was cut by 5 bases and J by 0 bases, with 10 bases left in between. CDR3 bases: TGTGCCAGCAGTCCCACATCCTCAACTAATGAAAAACTGTTTTTT. As protein: CASSPTSSTNEKLFF.

The V gene is TRBV4-1, the J gene TRBJ2-7; 8 nucleotides agree with TRBD1. The germline V gene encodes CDR1 MGHRA and CDR2 YSYEKL. The CDR3 is 15 residues long. The trim removed 4 bases at V and 3 bases at J, leaving 8 bases unmatched. The CDR3 reads CASSRDSGGSYEQYF. The CDR3 nucleotides read TGCGCCAGCAGCCGAGATTCAGGGGGCAGCTACGAGCAGTACTTC.

J is TRBJ1-2 and V is TRBV5-6; TRBD1 agrees at 9 bases. Germline V gives CDR1 SGHDT, CDR2 YYEEEE. Germline trimming cut 1 base from V and 3 bases from J; bases unmatched to any gene: 7. The length of the CDR3 is 16 residues. This CDR3 reads CASSLPAWDRDYGYTF. Here the CDR3 DNA reads TGTGCCAGCAGCTTGCCCGCGTGGGACAGGGACTATGGCTACACCTTC.

The chain carries TRBV30 and TRBJ2-7; D perhaps matches TRBD1 (5 bases). Trimming took off 1 base at V and 7 bases at J, with 8 bases between the two ends. Per germline, CDR1 GTSNPN and CDR2 SVGIG (reference sequence). The CDR3 length is 11 residues. CDR3 loop: CAWSEQVEQYF. DNA for the CDR3: TGTGCCTGGAGTGAACAGGTAGAGCAGTACTTC. The entire variable domain, with the rest obtained from reference TRBV30 and TRBJ2-7, is as follows: SQTIHQWPATLVQPVGSPLSLECTVEGTSNPNLYWYRQAAGRGLQLLFYSVGIGQISSEVPQNLSASRPQDRQFILSSKKLLLSDSGFYLCAWSEQVEQYFGPGTRLTVT.